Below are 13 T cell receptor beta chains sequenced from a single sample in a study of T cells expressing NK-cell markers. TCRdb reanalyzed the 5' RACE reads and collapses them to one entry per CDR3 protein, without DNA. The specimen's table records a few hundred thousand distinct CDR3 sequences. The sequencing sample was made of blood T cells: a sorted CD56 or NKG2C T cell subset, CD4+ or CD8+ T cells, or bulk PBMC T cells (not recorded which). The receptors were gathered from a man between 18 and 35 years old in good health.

The CDR3 sequence is CASSLTGPEPQHF. This chain joins TRBV5-1 and TRBJ1-5; checking the TCRdb D call of TRBD1 is not possible without DNA. The germline gives CDR1 SGHRS, CDR2 YFSETQ. CDR3 length: 13 amino acids.

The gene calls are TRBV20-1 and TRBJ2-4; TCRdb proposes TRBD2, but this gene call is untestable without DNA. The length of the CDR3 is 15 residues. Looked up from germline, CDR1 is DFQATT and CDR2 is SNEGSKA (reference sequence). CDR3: CSARSGLAGEGIQYF.

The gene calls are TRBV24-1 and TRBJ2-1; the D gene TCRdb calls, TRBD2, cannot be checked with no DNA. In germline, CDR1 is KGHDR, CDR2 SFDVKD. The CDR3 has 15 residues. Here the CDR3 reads CATSDSTSGRGEQFF.

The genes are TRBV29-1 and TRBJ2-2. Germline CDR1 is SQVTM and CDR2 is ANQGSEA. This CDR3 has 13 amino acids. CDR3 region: CSVDYLGTGELFF.

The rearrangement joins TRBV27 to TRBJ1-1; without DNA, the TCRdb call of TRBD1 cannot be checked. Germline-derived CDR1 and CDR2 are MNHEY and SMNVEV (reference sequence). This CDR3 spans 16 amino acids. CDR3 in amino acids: CASSLESPRRNTEAFF.

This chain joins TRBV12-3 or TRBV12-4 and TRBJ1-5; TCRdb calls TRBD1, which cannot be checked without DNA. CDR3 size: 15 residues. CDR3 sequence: CASSFQGGEGQPQHF.

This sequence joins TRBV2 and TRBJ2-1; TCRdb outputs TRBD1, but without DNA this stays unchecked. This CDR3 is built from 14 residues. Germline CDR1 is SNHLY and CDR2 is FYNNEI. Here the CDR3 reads CASSDTGGRNEQFF.

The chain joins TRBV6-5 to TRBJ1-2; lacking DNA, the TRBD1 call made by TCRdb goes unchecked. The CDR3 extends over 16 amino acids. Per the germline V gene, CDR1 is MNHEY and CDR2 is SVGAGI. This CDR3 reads CASSYSRTGSNYGYTF.

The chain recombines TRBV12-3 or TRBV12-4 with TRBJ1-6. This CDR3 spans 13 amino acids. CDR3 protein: CASSFDGNSPLHF.

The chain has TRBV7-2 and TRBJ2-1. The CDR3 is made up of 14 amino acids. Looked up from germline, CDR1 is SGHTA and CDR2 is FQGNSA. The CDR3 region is CASSLALATNEQFF.

CDR3 amino acids: CSVEVSFGGETQYF. The chain combines TRBV29-1 with TRBJ2-5; the TRBD2 assignment by TCRdb is unverifiable without DNA. Germline assignment: CDR1 SQVTM and CDR2 ANQGSEA. This CDR3 is built from 14 residues.

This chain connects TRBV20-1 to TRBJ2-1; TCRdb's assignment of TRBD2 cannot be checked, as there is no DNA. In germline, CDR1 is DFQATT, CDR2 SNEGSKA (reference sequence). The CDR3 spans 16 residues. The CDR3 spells CSARETRDSPYNEQFF.

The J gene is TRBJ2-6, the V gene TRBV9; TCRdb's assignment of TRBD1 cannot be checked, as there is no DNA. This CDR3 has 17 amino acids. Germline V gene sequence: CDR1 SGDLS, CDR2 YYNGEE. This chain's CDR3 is CASSVGQLLSGANVLTF.